These 17 T cell receptor beta chains were all obtained from the same sample, sequenced in a study of blood T cell repertoires in COVID-19. Sequencing was performed with immunoSEQ multiplex PCR; in TCRdb, only in-frame clones are kept and a portion is missing. Among approximately 57,000 clones listed, about 85% were seen once. The source material was peripheral blood. These receptors came from a man aged 40-49 years with active COVID-19.

This clone was detected only a few times. This rearrangement joins TRBV11-2 to TRBJ1-5; no firm D call. This CDR3 region has 14 residues. V shed 1 base and J shed 1 base, with 5 bases lying between them. Germline V CDR1 and CDR2: SGHAT, FQNNGV. DNA of the CDR3: TGTGCCAGCAGCTTAGGCCAGAGCAATCAGCCCCAGCATTTT. Its translation: CASSLGQSNQPQHF.

The chain is built from TRBV28 and TRBJ2-2, with TRBD2 matching over 12 bases. Trimming cost V 7 bases and J 4 bases; bases outside gene matches: 7. This CDR3 contains 16 residues. Germline-derived CDR1 and CDR2 are MDHEN and SYDVKM. CDR3 in amino acids: CASNELAGGGTGELFF. In DNA, the CDR3 is TGTGCCAGCAACGAACTAGCGGGAGGAGGCACCGGGGAGCTGTTTTTT.

This clone was detected only once. The V call is TRBV19, the J call TRBJ1-5, with D possibly matching TRBD1 (5 bases). Trimming removed 6 bases from V and 5 bases from J, with 11 bases in between. Looked up from germline, CDR1 is LNHDA and CDR2 is SQIVND (reference sequence). The CDR3 is 13 residues long. The CDR3 is CASRKTAHQPQHF. CDR3 DNA: TGTGCCAGTAGAAAGACAGCCCATCAGCCCCAGCATTTT.

V is TRBV10-3 and J is TRBJ1-4; 7 bases are a match to TRBD1. The CDR3 totals 18 residues. In germline, CDR1 is ENHRY, CDR2 SYGVKD. V shed 3 bases and J 4 bases; nucleotides not matched to a gene: 14. CDR3 in amino acids: CAISDDRAQVFGNEKLFF. The DNA of the CDR3 is TGTGCCATCAGTGACGACAGGGCGCAGGTCTTCGGTAATGAAAAACTGTTTTTT.

V and J are TRBV30 and TRBJ2-5; D not certain. Between the trimmed V and J ends, which lost 3 bases and 4 bases, there was a span of 15 bases. The germline V gene has CDR1 GTSNPN and CDR2 SVGIG (reference sequence). The CDR3 is 14 residues long. The CDR3 bases are TGTGCCTGGAGCCACTGGAGCCCCCCAGAGACCCAGTACTTC. It codes for CAWSHWSPPETQYF.

V is TRBV29-1 and J is TRBJ1-1; 9 nucleotides align to TRBD1. CDR3 size: 15 residues. Trimming removed 6 bases from V and 0 bases from J; junction bases left unmatched: 8. Germline assignment: CDR1 SQVTM and CDR2 ANQGSEA. For the CDR3, the DNA is TGCAGCGTCCCGGGACAGGGAACAATGAACACTGAAGCTTTCTTT. Translation gives CSVPGQGTMNTEAFF.

V and J are TRBV19 and TRBJ2-1, with 8 bases that match TRBD1. The germline gives CDR1 LNHDA, CDR2 SQIVND (reference sequence). The CDR3 is 14 residues long. V was clipped by 5 bases and J by 4 bases; unmatched bases: 4. The CDR3 region is CASSQGAVYNEQFF. CDR3 coding DNA: TGTGCCAGTAGTCAGGGGGCAGTTTACAATGAGCAGTTCTTC. The variable domain in full, completed from reference TRBV19 and TRBJ2-1, reads DGGITQSPKYLFRKEGQNVTLSCEQNLNHDAMYWYRQDPGQGLRLIYYSQIVNDFQKGDIAEGYSVSREKKESFPLTVTSAQKNPTAFYLCASSQGAVYNEQFFGPGTRLTVL.

This chain joins TRBV10-3 and TRBJ2-5; 7 bases align to TRBD1. Trimming took 6 bases from V and 5 from J; bases not matched to a gene: 6. The V gene's germline CDR1 is ENHRY and CDR2 SYGVKD. This CDR3 has 13 residues. The CDR3 region has the DNA TGTGCCATCAGACAAGGGACAGAGGAGACCCAGTACTTC. Amino acids: CAIRQGTEETQYF.

The chain combines TRBV29-1 with TRBJ2-3; 7 nucleotides match TRBD2. Germline V lookup: CDR1 SQVTM, CDR2 ANQGSEA. This CDR3 region has 15 residues. Trimming took 7 bases from V and 1 from J; bases not matched to a gene: 11. The chain's CDR3 is CSALGVRGGTDTQYF. The CDR3 DNA sequence: TGCAGCGCTCTGGGGGTTCGGGGGGGCACAGATACGCAGTATTTT.

This chain links TRBV9 with TRBJ2-1; possibly TRBD1 for D (6 bases). Germline CDR1 SGDLS, CDR2 YYNGEE. The CDR3 totals 15 residues. Trimming shortened V by 0 bases and J by 10 bases, and 17 bases separated the two germline ends. DNA of the CDR3: TGTGCCAGCAGCGTAGCTACATGGACAGAAAGGGAGCAGTTCTTC. Amino acids: CASSVATWTEREQFF.

The CDR3 sequence: CASSVVGGGVNIQYF. CDR3 sequence (DNA): TGTGCCAGCAGCGTAGTGGGAGGCGGGGTAAACATTCAGTACTTC. V gene TRBV9 combines with J gene TRBJ2-4, with D maybe TRBD2 (6 bases). Germline V gives CDR1 SGDLS, CDR2 YYNGEE. CDR3 length: 15 residues. Trimming removed 0 bases at V and 6 bases at J, with 13 bases between.

The CDR3 is CASSRTPNAGQYF. The CDR3 DNA follows: TGTGCCAGCAGTAGGACGCCGAATGCGGGGCAGTACTTC. The rearrangement joins TRBV6-5 to TRBJ2-7; TRBD2 might be the D (5 bases). Per germline, CDR1 MNHEY and CDR2 SVGAGI. The CDR3 contains 13 residues. With 5 bases removed from V and 9 bases from J, the gap between germline ends came to 17 bases.

This clone appeared a few times. This sequence joins TRBV5-1 and TRBJ2-1; 8 positions agree with TRBD2. Germline CDR1 SGHRS, CDR2 YFSETQ. The CDR3 runs to 17 residues. The trim removed 4 bases at V and 2 bases at J, leaving 11 bases unmatched. The CDR3 loop reads CASSLIALSGTYNEQFF. The CDR3 DNA reads TGCGCCAGCAGCCTAATCGCGCTTAGCGGGACCTACAATGAGCAGTTCTTC.

The chain carries TRBV30 and TRBJ1-4, with D unclear. The CDR3 extends over 15 amino acids. V was trimmed by 0 bases and J by 4 bases, leaving 12 bases between them. Germline values: CDR1 GTSNPN, CDR2 SVGIG (reference sequence). DNA for the CDR3: TGTGCCTGGAGTGTCCCAAGTCGGGGTAATGAAAAACTGTTTTTT. Translating gives CAWSVPSRGNEKLFF.

V usage is TRBV30 and J usage is TRBJ2-1; 9 nucleotides agree with TRBD2. The germline V gene has CDR1 GTSNPN and CDR2 SVGIG (reference sequence). The CDR3 extends over 17 amino acids. V trimming: 3 bases; J trimming: 8 bases; junction bases outside the gene matches: 17. CDR3 in DNA: TGTGCCTGGAGCGCCCTCGTCGCGGGAGGGGGGGCCCATGAGCAGTTCTTC. It yields the protein CAWSALVAGGGAHEQFF. The whole variable domain, remainder taken from reference TRBV30 and TRBJ2-1, is SQTIHQWPATLVQPVGSPLSLECTVEGTSNPNLYWYRQAAGRGLQLLFYSVGIGQISSEVPQNLSASRPQDRQFILSSKKLLLSDSGFYLCAWSALVAGGGAHEQFFGPGTRLTVL.

This chain links TRBV30 with TRBJ1-2; tentatively, D is TRBD1 (5 bases). The CDR3 loop spans 14 amino acids. The germline gives CDR1 GTSNPN, CDR2 SVGIG (reference sequence). With 0 bases removed from V and 1 base from J, the gap between germline ends came to 9 bases. The CDR3 DNA reads as TGTGCCTGGAGTGTAGCAGGGATTAACTATGGCTACACCTTC. Translation: CAWSVAGINYGYTF.

This clone showed up just a few times. The chain joins TRBV9 to TRBJ2-3, with 7 bases that match TRBD2. The trim removed 4 bases at V and 2 bases at J, leaving 7 bases unmatched. The germline gives CDR1 SGDLS, CDR2 YYNGEE. CDR3 length: 15 amino acids. The CDR3 sequence is CASSQVRGDTDTQYF. CDR3 DNA: TGTGCCAGCAGCCAGGTACGGGGGGACACAGATACGCAGTATTTT. The full variable domain, completed using reference TRBV9 and TRBJ2-3, is DSGVTQTPKHLITATGQRVTLRCSPRSGDLSVYWYQQSLDQGLQFLIQYYNGEERAKGNILERFSAQQFPDLHSELNLSSLELGDSALYFCASSQVRGDTDTQYFGPGTRLTVL.